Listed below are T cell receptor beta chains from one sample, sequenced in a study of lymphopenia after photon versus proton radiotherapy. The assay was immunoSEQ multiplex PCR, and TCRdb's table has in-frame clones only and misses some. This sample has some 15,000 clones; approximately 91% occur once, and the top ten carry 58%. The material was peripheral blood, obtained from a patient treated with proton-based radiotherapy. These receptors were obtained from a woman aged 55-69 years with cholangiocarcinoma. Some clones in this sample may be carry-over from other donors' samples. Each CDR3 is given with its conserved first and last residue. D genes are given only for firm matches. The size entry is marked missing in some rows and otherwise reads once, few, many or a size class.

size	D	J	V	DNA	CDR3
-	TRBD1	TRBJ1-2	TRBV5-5	TGTGCCAGCAGCTTGCTTACCGGGACAGCAAATAACTATGGCTACACCTTC	CASSLLTGTANNYGYTF
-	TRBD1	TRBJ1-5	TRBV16	TGTGCCAGCAGCCAAAGATCTGGGACAGGGGGCAACCAGCCCCAGCATTTT	CASSQRSGTGGNQPQHF
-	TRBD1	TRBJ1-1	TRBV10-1	TGCGCTAGCAGTGAGCGGACAGGCCTTGAAGCTTTCTTT	CASSERTGLEAFF
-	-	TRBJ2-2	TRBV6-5	TGTGCCAGCAGGGAAAGGACTGGGGAGCTGTTTTTT	CASRERTGELFF
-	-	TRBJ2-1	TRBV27	TGTGCCAGCAGTAGTTGGGTTTCAGAACCAAACCGCGATGAGCAGTTCTTC	CASSSWVSEPNRDEQFF
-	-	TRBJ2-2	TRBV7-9	TGTGCCAGCAGCTTAGACACCGAGAACACCGGGGAGCTGTTTTTT	CASSLDTENTGELFF
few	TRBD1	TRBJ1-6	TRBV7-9	TGTGCCAGCAGCACCACAGGGGAGTCCCCCCTCCACTTT	CASSTTGESPLHF
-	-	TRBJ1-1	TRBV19	TGTGCCAGTAGTATAGCAGGATTTTCCACTGAAGCTTTCTTT	CASSIAGFSTEAFF
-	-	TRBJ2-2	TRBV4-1	TGCGCCAGCAGCCCCGAAGGTGGTGACGGATACACCGGGGAGCTGTTTTTT	CASSPEGGDGYTGELFF
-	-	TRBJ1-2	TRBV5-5	TGTGCCAGCAGGACACTCCAGGGAGGCTACACCTTC	CASRTLQGGYTF
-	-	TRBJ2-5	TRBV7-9	TGTGCCAGCAGCTTAGATGCGCCCAACCAGTACTTC	CASSLDAPNQYF
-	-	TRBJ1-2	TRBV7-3	TGTGCCAGCAGCTTAGGTCAGCATGGCTACACCTTC	CASSLGQHGYTF
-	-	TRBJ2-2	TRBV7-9	TGTGCCAGCAGCTTAGAACTACCCGGCGGGGAGCTGTTTTTT	CASSLELPGGELFF
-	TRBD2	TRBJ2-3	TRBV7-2	TGTGCCAGCAGCAATAGGAAAGCGGGGGCGCGAGATACGCAGTATTTT	CASSNRKAGARDTQYF
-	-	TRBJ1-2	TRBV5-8	TGTGCCAGCAGCTTGAGCTACTATGGCTACACCTTC	CASSLSYYGYTF
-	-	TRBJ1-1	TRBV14	TGTGCCAGCAGCCAAGAGGGGGCACACACTGAAGCTTTCTTT	CASSQEGAHTEAFF
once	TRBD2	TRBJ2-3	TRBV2	TGTGCGGGGGGGGTGAGCACAGATACGCAGTATTTT	CAGGVSTDTQYF
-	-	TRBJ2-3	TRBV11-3	TGTGCCAGCAGCGAGGGGAACACAGATACGCAGTATTTT	CASSEGNTDTQYF
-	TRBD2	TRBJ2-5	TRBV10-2	TGCGCCAGCGGGACTACTAGAAAAGAGACCCAGTACTTC	CASGTTRKETQYF
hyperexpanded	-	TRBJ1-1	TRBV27	TGTGCCAGCAGTTTATTTGGGACCCCCAGCGCTGAAGCTTTCTTT	CASSLFGTPSAEAFF
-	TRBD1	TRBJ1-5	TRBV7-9	TGTGCCAGCAGCACAACAGGGGGGAAGGATCAGCCCCAGCATTTT	CASSTTGGKDQPQHF
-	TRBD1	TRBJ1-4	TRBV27	TGTGCCAGCAGTTTTCTCGGGACAGAAATTGAAAAACTGTTTTTT	CASSFLGTEIEKLFF
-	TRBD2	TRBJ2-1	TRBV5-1	TGCGCCAGCAGCTTAACTAGCGGGGGCTACAATGAGCAGTTCTTC	CASSLTSGGYNEQFF